Following are 24 T cell receptor beta chains from one sample sequenced in a study of human T cells and chemical hapten exposure. Time point denoted: patch test 1, 2 weeks after DPC sensitization. The treatment is: therapeutic diphenylcyclopropenone sensitization with weekly scalp DPC. In TCRdb, the RACE reads were re-called with MiXCR into one record per CDR3 protein. The table lists fewer than 100,000 distinct CDR3 sequences, about 12% of them singletons. Material: whole blood, obtained in connection with sensitization to the hapten diphenylcyclopropenone (DPC). These receptor sequences come from a woman in her fifties or sixties with alopecia areata. Some clones in this sample may be carry-over from other donors' samples.

This chain joins TRBV4-2 and TRBJ1-2; a possible D gene is TRBD1 (5 bases). V was trimmed by 0 bases and J by 0 bases, leaving 8 bases between them. The germline gives CDR1 LGHNA, CDR2 YNFKEQ. The CDR3 consists of 15 residues. DNA for the CDR3: TGTGCCAGCAGCCAAGATATAGGGGCTAACTATGGCTACACCTTC. This sequence encodes CASSQDIGANYGYTF.

This clonotype was detected only a few times. The chain links TRBV3-1 to TRBJ2-7; 8 bases match TRBD2. Germline loops: CDR1 LGHDT, CDR2 YNNKEL (reference sequence). V was clipped by 3 bases and J by 6 bases; unmatched bases: 16. This CDR3 is 17 amino acids long. CDR3 sequence (DNA): TGTGCCAGCAGCCACAGCTCTGCCAGCGGGAGATGGGGCGAGCAGTACTTC. Translated, it gives CASSHSSASGRWGEQYF.

This clonotype was detected many times. V is TRBV11-2 and J is TRBJ2-2; D possibly corresponds to TRBD1 (5 bases). This CDR3 contains 17 residues. In germline, CDR1 is SGHAT, CDR2 FQNNGV. Trimming removed 4 bases at V and 5 bases at J, with 20 bases between. The CDR3 region is CASSSRPLGQLTGELFF. For the CDR3, the DNA is TGTGCCAGCAGCTCCCGACCCCTGGGGCAGTTGACCGGGGAGCTGTTTTTT.

This chain links TRBV30 with TRBJ1-3; no reliable D call. V was trimmed by 0 bases and J by 0 bases, leaving 6 bases between them. There are 14 residues in the CDR3. Germline CDR1 reads GTSNPN; CDR2 reads SVGIG (reference sequence). The CDR3 DNA follows: TGTGCCTGGAGTGTAGGAAACTCTGGAAACACCATATATTTT. It encodes CAWSVGNSGNTIYF.

This clonotype was counted only a few times. The gene calls are TRBV7-2 and TRBJ2-3, with D unresolved. CDR1 and CDR2 from the germline V gene are SGHTA and FQGNSA. CDR3 length: 13 amino acids. V was clipped by 4 bases and J by 4 bases, with 9 bases between them. This chain's CDR3 is CASSSPPSDTQYF. DNA of the CDR3: TGTGCCAGCAGCTCGCCACCTTCAGATACGCAGTATTTT.

At least ten counts were recorded for this clonotype. One junction end does not reproduce the germline sequence, and a read error may be involved. The chain couples TRBV7-7 to TRBJ2-2; no reliable D call. The germline V gene encodes CDR1 SSHAT and CDR2 FNYEAQ (reference sequence). The CDR3 covers 14 residues. CDR3 sequence reads: CASSTTGSHGELFF. The CDR3 DNA is TGTGCTAGCAGTACCACTGGGTCGCACGGGGAGCTGTTTTTT.

The chain carries TRBV7-9 and TRBJ1-6; D not certain. Per the germline V gene, CDR1 is SEHNR and CDR2 is FQNEAQ (reference sequence). V lost 5 bases to trimming and J lost 6 bases, with 17 bases between them. There are 16 residues in the CDR3. The DNA for the CDR3 is TGTGCCAGCAGCCCCCCATGGGCAGACGGTAATTCACCCCTCCACTTT. Amino acids: CASSPPWADGNSPLHF.

The chain combines TRBV20-1 with TRBJ2-7, with D uncertain. CDR1 is DFQATT and CDR2 is SNEGSKA in the germline V gene (reference sequence). CDR3 length: 14 amino acids. V lost 1 base to trimming and J lost 1 base, with 11 bases between them. The CDR3 DNA reads as TGCAGTGCTAGAGGTACTAAGACTTCCTACGAGCAGTACTTC. Its translation: CSARGTKTSYEQYF.

The rearrangement links TRBV4-1 to TRBJ1-5; the D gene is possibly TRBD1 (5 bases). Germline assignment: CDR1 MGHRA and CDR2 YSYEKL. The CDR3 covers 15 residues. The ends were cut back, 5 bases at V and 5 bases at J, with 16 bases in the middle. This CDR3 reads CASSRTWGVYQPQHF. Here the CDR3 DNA reads TGCGCCAGCAGCAGGACATGGGGAGTTTATCAGCCCCAGCATTTT.

The table lists this clonotype with a few counts. The chain is built from TRBV10-2 and TRBJ2-5; 7 bases align to TRBD1. V was clipped by 6 bases and J by 5 bases; unmatched bases: 15. The CDR3 contains 16 residues. CDR1 WSHSY and CDR2 SAAADI come from the germline V gene. The CDR3 nucleotides read TGCGCCAGCAGCAGGGGAAGTGGGACAGTCTATGAGACCCAGTACTTC. Protein product: CASSRGSGTVYETQYF.

This clonotype has a count of ten or more. V and J are TRBV7-2 and TRBJ1-5, with D possibly TRBD1 on 6 matching bases. The CDR3 loop spans 16 amino acids. Trimming shortened V by 2 bases and J by 3 bases, and 14 bases separated the two germline ends. Germline CDR1 and CDR2: SGHTA and FQGNSA. CDR3 loop: CASSLTAGVLNQPQHF. CDR3 coding DNA: TGTGCCAGCAGCTTAACCGCAGGGGTTCTCAATCAGCCCCAGCATTTT.

Ten or more counts support this clonotype. This chain joins TRBV24-1 and TRBJ2-6; 11 bases fit TRBD1. The V segment lost 1 base and the J segment 3 bases; nucleotides outside the gene matches: 10. CDR1 KGHDR and CDR2 SFDVKD come from the germline V gene. The CDR3 has 20 amino acids. The CDR3 DNA reads TGTGCCACCAGTGATTTCCCGAGGACAGGGGGCGCGTATGGGGCCAACGTCCTGACTTTC. Amino acids: CATSDFPRTGGAYGANVLTF.

This sequence joins TRBV9 and TRBJ2-5; D is possibly TRBD2 (5 bases). Trimming left V 4 bases short and J 5 bases short, with 12 bases between. This CDR3 comprises 13 residues. Germline V lookup: CDR1 SGDLS, CDR2 YYNGEE. CDR3 region: CASSILTGETQYF. The CDR3 DNA reads TGTGCCAGCAGCATATTGACGGGGGAGACCCAGTACTTC.

This clonotype was seen a few times. J is TRBJ2-1 and V is TRBV25-1; 12 nucleotides align to TRBD2. CDR3 length: 15 residues. Trimming removed 9 bases from V and 3 bases from J; junction bases left unmatched: 6. Per the germline V gene, CDR1 is MGHDK and CDR2 is SYGVNS. The CDR3, as DNA: TGTGCCAGTAGAGGACTAGCGGGGAACTACAATGAGCAGTTCTTC. Protein product: CASRGLAGNYNEQFF.

The V and J genes are TRBV30 and TRBJ1-6, with D uncertain. This CDR3 is 12 amino acids long. V was pared by 5 bases and J by 8 bases, with 10 bases between. From germline, CDR1 is GTSNPN and CDR2 SVGIG (reference sequence). The DNA for the CDR3 is TGTGCCTGGTCCCAGCGGGATTCACCCCTCCACTTT. Translating gives CAWSQRDSPLHF.

The J gene is TRBJ2-7, the V gene TRBV6-5, with 7 bases lining up with TRBD2. The CDR3 loop spans 17 amino acids. Trimming cost V 0 bases and J 2 bases; bases outside gene matches: 10. CDR1 and CDR2 (germline): MNHEY, SVGAGI. The CDR3 sequence is CASSYSTSDATTYEQYF. In nucleotides, the CDR3 is TGTGCCAGCAGTTACTCCACTAGCGACGCCACCACCTACGAGCAGTACTTC.

V gene TRBV29-1 combines with J gene TRBJ2-1; 12 nucleotides align to TRBD2. Germline CDR1 reads SQVTM; CDR2 reads ANQGSEA. J was trimmed by 3 bases and V by 4 bases; bases with no gene match: 7. The CDR3 is made up of 16 amino acids. CDR3 sequence reads: CSVVSSGGVGYNEQFF. The CDR3 DNA is TGCAGCGTTGTGTCTAGCGGGGGGGTCGGCTACAATGAGCAGTTCTTC.

This clonotype appeared many times. The chain couples TRBV7-9 to TRBJ2-3, with 11 bases fitting TRBD1. The CDR3 covers 15 residues. Germline trimming cut 4 bases from V and 4 bases from J; bases unmatched to any gene: 4. CDR1 SEHNR and CDR2 FQNEAQ come from the germline V gene (reference sequence). This CDR3 reads CASSSGTGGPDTQYF. CDR3 DNA: TGTGCCAGCAGCTCGGGGACAGGGGGACCAGATACGCAGTATTTT.

J is TRBJ1-5 and V is TRBV27; 7 positions agree with TRBD1. The ends lost 6 bases at V and 7 bases at J; junction bases unmatched: 6. CDR1 MNHEY and CDR2 SMNVEV come from the germline V gene (reference sequence). The CDR3 runs to 13 residues. CDR3 in DNA: TGTGCCAGCAGGCTAAACAGGGGCCAGCCCCAGCATTTT. It specifies CASRLNRGQPQHF.

This clonotype was picked up a small number of times. The DNA of the CDR3 is TGTGCCAGCTCACCATCCCAGGAGTCTGAGCAGTTCTTC. Amino acids: CASSPSQESEQFF. The V call is TRBV18, the J call TRBJ2-1; no reliable D call. V lost 2 bases and J 9 bases, leaving 11 bases between the germline ends. In germline, CDR1 is KGHSH, CDR2 LQKENI. The CDR3 extends over 13 amino acids.

V gene TRBV29-1 combines with J gene TRBJ1-2; unclear D gene. Germline V lookup: CDR1 SQVTM, CDR2 ANQGSEA. This CDR3 is built from 9 residues. The V end lost 3 bases, the J end lost 13 bases, and 9 bases lay between the germline ends. CDR3: CSVDLASTF. The CDR3 DNA is TGCAGCGTTGACTTGGCTTCCACCTTC. Using reference TRBV29-1 and TRBJ1-2 for the parts outside the CDR3, the full variable domain is SAVISQKPSRDICQRGTSLTIQCQVDSQVTMMFWYRQQPGQSLTLIATANQGSEATYESGFVIDKFPISRPNLTFSTLTVSNMSPEDSSIYLCSVDLASTFGSGTRLTVV.

This clonotype came up many times. This chain uses TRBV19 with TRBJ1-2, with 9 positions matching TRBD1. With 6 bases clipped from V and 8 bases from J, the junction kept 7 bases outside the gene matches. Germline loops: CDR1 LNHDA, CDR2 SQIVND (reference sequence). The CDR3 contains 13 residues. CDR3 protein: CASSLGQGPGYTF. The CDR3, as DNA: TGTGCCAGTAGCCTCGGACAGGGGCCCGGCTACACCTTC.

Many counts were recorded for this clonotype. The rearrangement links TRBV6-4 to TRBJ2-2; TRBD1 is a possible D gene (6 bases). Trimming removed 6 bases from V and 1 base from J, with 9 bases in between. Germline-derived CDR1 and CDR2 are MRHNA and SNTAGT. The CDR3 loop spans 14 amino acids. The CDR3 sequence is CASRQGQNTGELFF. The CDR3 nucleotides are TGTGCCAGCAGACAGGGACAGAACACCGGGGAGCTGTTTTTT.

In its sample, this clonotype was seen a few times. The chain links TRBV6-5 to TRBJ1-2; D is ambiguous. This CDR3 is 11 amino acids long. From germline, CDR1 is MNHEY and CDR2 SVGAGI. Deletions cut 7 bases from V and 2 bases from J, with 5 bases between. DNA for the CDR3: TGTGCCAGCATGGGAAACTATGGCTACACCTTC. This translates into CASMGNYGYTF.